The 8 T cell receptor beta chains below were found in one sample sequenced in a study of T cells after yellow fever vaccination (dated by TCRdb to between 2017 and 2020). Libraries were prepared through 5' RACE. TCRdb lists the instrument as Illumina NovaSeq 6000. The public reads were run again by TCRdb, first through fastp at Q25 and then through MiXCR, and only productive beta chains were kept. Rows are combined by CDR3 protein, so each entry shows the most common genes and DNA. The table for this sample lists a few hundred thousand distinct CDR3 sequences; over 3.5% of them were counted only once. In total, the top ten clones hold around 25% of the sample. The label giving this sample's treatment or condition can be read as: live attenuated yellow fever vaccine strain. The sample consisted of PBMCs, taken 5 days after the yellow fever booster vaccination. Every receptor here comes from a man younger than 35 who received the YFV17D yellow fever vaccine.

The genes are TRBV10-1 and TRBJ2-1, with 8 bases lining up with TRBD1. J gave up 2 bases and V 0 bases, and 3 bases lay outside the gene matches. The CDR3 loop spans 16 amino acids. Per germline, CDR1 WNHNN and CDR2 SYGVQD (reference sequence). CDR3 in amino acids: CASSESPGGPYNEQFF. The CDR3, as DNA: TGCGCCAGCAGTGAGTCCCCAGGGGGCCCCTACAATGAGCAGTTCTTC.

The chain is built from TRBV6-2 or TRBV6-3 and TRBJ2-5, with a weak D call TRBD1 (6 bases). V lost 7 bases, J lost 2 bases, and 11 bases lay in between. The CDR3 sequence is 13 residues long. Germline-derived CDR1 and CDR2 are MNHEY and SVGEGT. In DNA, the CDR3 is TGTGCCAGCAATAGGGGGATACAAGAGACCCAGTACTTC. Encoded protein: CASNRGIQETQYF.

Many counts were recorded for this clonotype. The chain recombines TRBV12-3 or TRBV12-4 with TRBJ1-2, with D hard to call. The CDR3 is 13 residues long. V lost 7 bases, J lost 4 bases, and 13 bases lay in between. The CDR3 DNA sequence: TGTGCCAGCACCCCCGATTGGGGCTATGGCTACACCTTC. Residues: CASTPDWGYGYTF.

This clonotype appeared many times. V gene TRBV27 combines with J gene TRBJ1-5; no reliable D call. Germline V gene sequence: CDR1 MNHEY, CDR2 SMNVEV (reference sequence). The V end was cut by 0 bases, the J end by 5 bases, with 11 bases between. This CDR3 has 15 amino acids. The DNA of the CDR3 is TGTGCCAGCAGTTTATCGAGTCTTAGGGATCAGCCCCAGCATTTT. Translation: CASSLSSLRDQPQHF.

This clonotype was seen ten or more times. The chain uses TRBV18 and TRBJ2-2; 9 bases fit TRBD1. Germline CDR1 and CDR2: KGHSH and LQKENI. This CDR3 comprises 16 residues. V shed 2 bases and J 1 base; nucleotides not matched to a gene: 2. The DNA of the CDR3 is TGTGCCAGCTCACCAGGACAGGGGAGGAACACCGGGGAGCTGTTTTTT. Translating it yields CASSPGQGRNTGELFF.

The chain joins TRBV12-3 or TRBV12-4 to TRBJ2-7; D call uncertain. This CDR3 is built from 12 residues. Trimming cost V 2 bases and J 7 bases, with 9 bases left between them. The CDR3 here is CASSLRVGEQYF. CDR3 DNA sequence: TGTGCCAGCAGTTTAAGGGTAGGGGAGCAGTACTTC.

This clonotype was seen at least ten times. The V gene is TRBV3-2, the J gene TRBJ2-5. TRBV3-2 represents a pseudogene. The CDR3 is 13 amino acids. CDR3 amino acids: CASSHETQETQYF. In nucleotides, the CDR3 is TGTGCCAGCAGCCACGAGACCCAAGAGACCCAGTACTTC.

The sample holds a few counts of this clonotype. The gene calls are TRBV16 and TRBJ1-4; possible D gene TRBD1, 6 bases. Germline loops: CDR1 KGHSY, CDR2 FQNENV. Trimming took 0 bases from V and 3 from J, leaving 8 bases between them. This CDR3 contains 15 residues. This chain's CDR3 is CASSQSHRANEKLFF. The CDR3 DNA reads as TGTGCCAGCAGCCAATCCCACAGGGCTAATGAAAAACTGTTTTTT.